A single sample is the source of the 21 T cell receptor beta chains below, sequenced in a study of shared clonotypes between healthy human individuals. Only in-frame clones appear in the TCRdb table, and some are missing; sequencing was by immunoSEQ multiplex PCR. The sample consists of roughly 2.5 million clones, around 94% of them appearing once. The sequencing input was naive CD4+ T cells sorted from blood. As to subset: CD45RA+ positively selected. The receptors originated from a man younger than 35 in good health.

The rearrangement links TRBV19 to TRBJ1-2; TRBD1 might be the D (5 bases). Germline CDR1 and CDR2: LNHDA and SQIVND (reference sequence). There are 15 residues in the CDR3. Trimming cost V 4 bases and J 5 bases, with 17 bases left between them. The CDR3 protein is CASSTDSEGHYGYTF. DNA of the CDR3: TGTGCCAGTAGTACCGACAGTGAGGGGCATTATGGCTACACCTTC.

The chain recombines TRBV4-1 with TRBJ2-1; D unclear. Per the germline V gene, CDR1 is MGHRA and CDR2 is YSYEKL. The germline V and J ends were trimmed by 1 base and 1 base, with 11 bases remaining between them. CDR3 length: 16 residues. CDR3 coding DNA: TGCGCCAGCAGCCAAGTTGAGCGTTTGTCCTACAATGAGCAGTTCTTC. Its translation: CASSQVERLSYNEQFF.

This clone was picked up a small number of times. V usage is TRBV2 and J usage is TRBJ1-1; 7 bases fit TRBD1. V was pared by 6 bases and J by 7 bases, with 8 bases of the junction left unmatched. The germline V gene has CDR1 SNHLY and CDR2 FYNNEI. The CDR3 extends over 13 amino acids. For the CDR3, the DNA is TGTGCCAGCAGGGTGGGACAGTCTGGTGAAGCTTTCTTT. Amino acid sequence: CASRVGQSGEAFF.

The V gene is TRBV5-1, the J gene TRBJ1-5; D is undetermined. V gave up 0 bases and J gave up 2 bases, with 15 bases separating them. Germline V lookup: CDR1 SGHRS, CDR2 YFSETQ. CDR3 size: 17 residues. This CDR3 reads CASSLGLKLYGNQPQHF. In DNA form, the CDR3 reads TGCGCCAGCAGCTTGGGGCTAAAGTTATATGGCAATCAGCCCCAGCATTTT.

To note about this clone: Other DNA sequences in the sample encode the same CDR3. CDR3: CASSLDSNQPQHF. The CDR3 DNA reads as TGTGCCAGCAGCCTCGACAGCAATCAGCCCCAGCATTTT. The gene calls are TRBV7-9 and TRBJ1-5; no reliable D call. Trimming left V 5 bases short and J 1 base short, with 6 bases between. The CDR3 contains 13 residues. Germline V CDR1 and CDR2: SEHNR, FQNEAQ (reference sequence).

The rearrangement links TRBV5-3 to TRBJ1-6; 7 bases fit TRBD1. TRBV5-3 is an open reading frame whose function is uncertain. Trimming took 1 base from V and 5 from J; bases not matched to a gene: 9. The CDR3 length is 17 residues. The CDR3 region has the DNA TGTGCCAGAAGCTTGCCTAGCGGGACAGAAAATAATTCACCCCTCCACTTT. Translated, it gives CARSLPSGTENNSPLHF.

DNA for the CDR3: TGTGCCAGCAGTTCCGGCCGCTTCAATGAAAAACTGTTTTTT. It translates to CASSSGRFNEKLFF. The gene calls are TRBV6-5 and TRBJ1-4, with D unclear. This CDR3 is 14 amino acids long. Germline-derived CDR1 and CDR2 are MNHEY and SVGAGI. V was pared by 4 bases and J by 5 bases, with 11 bases between.

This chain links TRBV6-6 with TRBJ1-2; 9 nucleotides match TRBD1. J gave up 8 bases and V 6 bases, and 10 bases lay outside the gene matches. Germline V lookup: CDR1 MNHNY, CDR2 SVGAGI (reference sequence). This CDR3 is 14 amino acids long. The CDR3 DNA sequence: TGTGCCAGCAGCCCGACCGGGACAGGGTGGGGCTACACCTTC. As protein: CASSPTGTGWGYTF.

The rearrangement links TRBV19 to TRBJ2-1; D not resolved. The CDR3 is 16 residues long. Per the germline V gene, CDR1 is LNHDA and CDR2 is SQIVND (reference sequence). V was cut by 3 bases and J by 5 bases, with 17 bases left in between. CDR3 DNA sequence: TGTGCCAGTAGTATTTCCAGCCCATATCGTAACAATGAGCAGTTCTTC. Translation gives CASSISSPYRNNEQFF.

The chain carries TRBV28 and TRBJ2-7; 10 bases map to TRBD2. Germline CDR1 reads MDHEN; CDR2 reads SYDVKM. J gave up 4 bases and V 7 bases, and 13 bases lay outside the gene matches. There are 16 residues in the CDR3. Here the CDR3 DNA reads TGTGCCAGCAAACCCCAAGGACTAGCGGCAACTTACGAGCAGTACTTC. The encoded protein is CASKPQGLAATYEQYF.

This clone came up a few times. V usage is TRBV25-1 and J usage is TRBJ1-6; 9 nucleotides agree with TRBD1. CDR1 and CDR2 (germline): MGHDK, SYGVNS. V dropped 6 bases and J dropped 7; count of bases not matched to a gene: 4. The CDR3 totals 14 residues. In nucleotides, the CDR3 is TGTGCCAGCAGGGGACAGGGTGAAAATTCACCCCTCCACTTT. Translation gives CASRGQGENSPLHF. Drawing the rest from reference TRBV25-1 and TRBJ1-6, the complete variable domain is EADIYQTPRYLVIGTGKKITLECSQTMGHDKMYWYQQDPGMELHLIHYSYGVNSTEKGDLSSESTVSRIRTEHFPLTLESARPSHTSQYLCASRGQGENSPLHFGNGTRLTVT.

DNA for the CDR3: TGTGCCAGCAGCCCAGAAGGGGGGGCGCGGGGCTACACCTTC. Its translation is CASSPEGGARGYTF. The rearrangement links TRBV9 to TRBJ1-2; possibly TRBD1 for D (6 bases). V gave up 4 bases and J gave up 8 bases, with 18 bases separating them. The length of the CDR3 is 14 residues. CDR1 is SGDLS, CDR2 YYNGEE, per germline.

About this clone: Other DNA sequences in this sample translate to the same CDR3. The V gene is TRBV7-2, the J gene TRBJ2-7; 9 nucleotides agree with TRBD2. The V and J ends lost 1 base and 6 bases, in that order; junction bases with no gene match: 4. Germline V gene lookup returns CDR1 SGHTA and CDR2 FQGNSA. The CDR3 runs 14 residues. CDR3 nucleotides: TGTGCCAGCAGCTTAGGTAGCGGGAGTCTCGAGCAGTACTTC. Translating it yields CASSLGSGSLEQYF.

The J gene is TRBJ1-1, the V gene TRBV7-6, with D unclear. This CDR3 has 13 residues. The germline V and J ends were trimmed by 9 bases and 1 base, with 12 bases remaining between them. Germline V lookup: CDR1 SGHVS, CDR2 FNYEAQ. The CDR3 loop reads CARVERPNTEAFF. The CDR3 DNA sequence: TGTGCCAGAGTAGAGCGGCCGAACACTGAAGCTTTCTTT.

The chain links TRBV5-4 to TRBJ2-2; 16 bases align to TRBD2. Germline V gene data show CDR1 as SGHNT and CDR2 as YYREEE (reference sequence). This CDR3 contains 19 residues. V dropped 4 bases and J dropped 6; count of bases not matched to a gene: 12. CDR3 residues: CASSKGQQGTSGGAGELFF. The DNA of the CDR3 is TGTGCCAGCAGCAAGGGACAGCAAGGGACTAGCGGGGGGGCCGGGGAGCTGTTTTTT.

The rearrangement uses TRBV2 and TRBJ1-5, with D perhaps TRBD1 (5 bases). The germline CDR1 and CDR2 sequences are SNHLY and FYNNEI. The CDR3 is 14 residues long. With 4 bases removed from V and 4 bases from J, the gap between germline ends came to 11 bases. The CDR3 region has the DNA TGTGCCAGCAGTGGATCGGGGCTGAATCAGCCCCAGCATTTT. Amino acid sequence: CASSGSGLNQPQHF.

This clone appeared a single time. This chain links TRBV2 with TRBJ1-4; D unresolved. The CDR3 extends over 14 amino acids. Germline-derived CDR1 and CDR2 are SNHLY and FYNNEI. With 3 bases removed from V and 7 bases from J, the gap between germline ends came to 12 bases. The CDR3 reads CASSDEPDGEKLFF. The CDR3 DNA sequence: TGTGCCAGCAGTGATGAGCCCGACGGTGAAAAACTGTTTTTT.

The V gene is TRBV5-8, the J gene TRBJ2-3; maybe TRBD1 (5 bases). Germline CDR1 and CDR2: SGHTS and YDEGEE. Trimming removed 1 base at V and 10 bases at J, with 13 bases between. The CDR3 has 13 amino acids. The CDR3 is CASSLQGKSSQYF. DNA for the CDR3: TGTGCCAGCAGCTTGCAGGGAAAATCGTCGCAGTATTTT. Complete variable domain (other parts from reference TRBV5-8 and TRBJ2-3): EAGVTQSPTHLIKTRGQQATLRCSPISGHTSVYWYQQALGLGLQFLLWYDEGEERNRGNFPPRFSGRQFPNYSSELNVNALELEDSALYLCASSLQGKSSQYFGPGTRLTVL.

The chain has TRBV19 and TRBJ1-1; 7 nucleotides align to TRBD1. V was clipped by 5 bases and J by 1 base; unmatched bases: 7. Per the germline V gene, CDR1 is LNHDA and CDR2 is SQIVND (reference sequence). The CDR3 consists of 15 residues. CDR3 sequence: CASSSRDRQNTEAFF. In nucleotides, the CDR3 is TGTGCCAGTAGTTCTAGGGACAGACAGAACACTGAAGCTTTCTTT.

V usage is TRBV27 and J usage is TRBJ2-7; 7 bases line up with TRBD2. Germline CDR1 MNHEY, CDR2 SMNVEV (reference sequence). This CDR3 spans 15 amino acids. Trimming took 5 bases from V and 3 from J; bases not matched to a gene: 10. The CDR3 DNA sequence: TGTGCCAGCAGTAAAAAGCGGGGAGGGGACTACGAGCAGTACTTC. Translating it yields CASSKKRGGDYEQYF.

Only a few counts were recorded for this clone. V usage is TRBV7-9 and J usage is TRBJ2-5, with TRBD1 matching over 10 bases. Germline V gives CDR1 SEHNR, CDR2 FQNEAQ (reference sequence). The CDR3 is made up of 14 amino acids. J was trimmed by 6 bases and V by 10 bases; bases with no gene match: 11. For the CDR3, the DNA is TGTGCCACCACCCCGGGGACAGGGGTGCAGACCCAGTACTTC. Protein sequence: CATTPGTGVQTQYF.